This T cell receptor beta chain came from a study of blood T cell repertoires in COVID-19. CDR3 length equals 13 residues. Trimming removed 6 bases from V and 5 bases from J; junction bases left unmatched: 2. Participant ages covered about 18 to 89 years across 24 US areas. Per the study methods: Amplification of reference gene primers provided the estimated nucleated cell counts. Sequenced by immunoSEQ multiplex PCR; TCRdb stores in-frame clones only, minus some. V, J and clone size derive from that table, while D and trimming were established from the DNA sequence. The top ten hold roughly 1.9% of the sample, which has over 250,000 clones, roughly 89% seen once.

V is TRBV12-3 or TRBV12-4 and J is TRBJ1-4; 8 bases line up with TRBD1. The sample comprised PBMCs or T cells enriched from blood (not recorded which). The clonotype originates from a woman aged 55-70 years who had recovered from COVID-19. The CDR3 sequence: CASRRDRNEKLFF. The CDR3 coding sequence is TGTGCCAGCAGACGGGACAGGAATGAAAAACTGTTTTTT.